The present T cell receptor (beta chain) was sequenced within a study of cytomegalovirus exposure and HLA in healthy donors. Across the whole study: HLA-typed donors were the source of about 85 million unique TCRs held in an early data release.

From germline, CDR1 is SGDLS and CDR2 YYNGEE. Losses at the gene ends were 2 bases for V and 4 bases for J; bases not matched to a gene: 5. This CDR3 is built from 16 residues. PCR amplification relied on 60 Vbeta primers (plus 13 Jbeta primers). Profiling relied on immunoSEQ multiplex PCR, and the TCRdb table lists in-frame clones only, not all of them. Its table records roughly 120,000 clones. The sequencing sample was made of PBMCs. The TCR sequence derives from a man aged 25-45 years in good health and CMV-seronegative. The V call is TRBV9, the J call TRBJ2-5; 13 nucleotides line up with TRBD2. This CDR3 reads CASSVGLAGFGETQYF. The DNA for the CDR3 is TGTGCCAGCAGCGTGGGACTAGCGGGATTCGGAGAGACCCAGTACTTC. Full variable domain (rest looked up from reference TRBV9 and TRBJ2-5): DSGVTQTPKHLITATGQRVTLRCSPRSGDLSVYWYQQSLDQGLQFLIQYYNGEERAKGNILERFSAQQFPDLHSELNLSSLELGDSALYFCASSVGLAGFGETQYFGPGTRLLVL.